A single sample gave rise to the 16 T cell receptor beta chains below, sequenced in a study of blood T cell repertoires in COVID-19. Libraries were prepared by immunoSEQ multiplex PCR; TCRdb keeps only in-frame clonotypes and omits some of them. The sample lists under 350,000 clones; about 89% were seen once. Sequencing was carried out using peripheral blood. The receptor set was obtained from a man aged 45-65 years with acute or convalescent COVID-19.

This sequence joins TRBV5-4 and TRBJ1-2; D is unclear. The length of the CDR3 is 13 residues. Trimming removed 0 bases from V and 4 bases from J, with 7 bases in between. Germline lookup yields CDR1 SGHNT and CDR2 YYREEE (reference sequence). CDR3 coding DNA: TGTGCCAGCAGCTTGGAGGCGGTCTATGGCTACACCTTC. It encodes CASSLEAVYGYTF.

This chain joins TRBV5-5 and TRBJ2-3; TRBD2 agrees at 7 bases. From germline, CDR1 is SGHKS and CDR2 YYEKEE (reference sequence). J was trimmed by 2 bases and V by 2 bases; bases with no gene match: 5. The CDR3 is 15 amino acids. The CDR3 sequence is CASSFRGDYTDTQYF. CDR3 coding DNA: TGTGCCAGCAGCTTCCGTGGGGACTACACAGATACGCAGTATTTT.

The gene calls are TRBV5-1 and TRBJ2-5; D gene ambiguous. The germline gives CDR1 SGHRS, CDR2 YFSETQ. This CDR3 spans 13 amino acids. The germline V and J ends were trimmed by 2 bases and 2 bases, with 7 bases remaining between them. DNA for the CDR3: TGCGCCAGCAGCTTATTCCCACAAGAGACCCAGTACTTC. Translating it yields CASSLFPQETQYF.

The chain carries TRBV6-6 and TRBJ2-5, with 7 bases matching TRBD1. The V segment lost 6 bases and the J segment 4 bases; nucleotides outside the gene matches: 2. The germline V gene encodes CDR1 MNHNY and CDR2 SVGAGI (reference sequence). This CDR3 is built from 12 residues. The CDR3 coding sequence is TGTGCCAGCAGCTCAGGGGGAGAGACCCAGTACTTC. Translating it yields CASSSGGETQYF.

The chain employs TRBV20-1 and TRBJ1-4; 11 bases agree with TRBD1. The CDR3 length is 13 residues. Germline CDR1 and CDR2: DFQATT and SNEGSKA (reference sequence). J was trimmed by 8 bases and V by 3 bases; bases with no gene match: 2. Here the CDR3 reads CSASWTGGEKLFF. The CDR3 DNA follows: TGCAGTGCTAGTTGGACAGGGGGCGAAAAACTGTTTTTT.

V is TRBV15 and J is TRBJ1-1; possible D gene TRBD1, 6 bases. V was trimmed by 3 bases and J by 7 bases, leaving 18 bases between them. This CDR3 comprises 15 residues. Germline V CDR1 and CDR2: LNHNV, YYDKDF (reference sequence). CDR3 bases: TGTGCCACCAGCAGCCCCTCGACCTACAGGGTTGAAGCTTTCTTT. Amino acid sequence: CATSSPSTYRVEAFF.

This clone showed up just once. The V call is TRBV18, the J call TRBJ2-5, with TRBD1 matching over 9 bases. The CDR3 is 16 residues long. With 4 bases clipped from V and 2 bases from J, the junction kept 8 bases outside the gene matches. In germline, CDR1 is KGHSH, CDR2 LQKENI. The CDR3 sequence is CASSRAWDRAQETQYF. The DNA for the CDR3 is TGTGCCAGCTCACGGGCCTGGGACAGGGCACAAGAGACCCAGTACTTC.

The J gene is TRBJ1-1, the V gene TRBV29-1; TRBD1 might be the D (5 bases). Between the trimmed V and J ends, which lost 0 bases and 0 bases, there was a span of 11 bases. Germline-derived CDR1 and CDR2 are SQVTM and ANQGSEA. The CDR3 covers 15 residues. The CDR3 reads CSVEEGAWMNTEAFF. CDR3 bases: TGCAGCGTTGAAGAAGGGGCGTGGATGAACACTGAAGCTTTCTTT.

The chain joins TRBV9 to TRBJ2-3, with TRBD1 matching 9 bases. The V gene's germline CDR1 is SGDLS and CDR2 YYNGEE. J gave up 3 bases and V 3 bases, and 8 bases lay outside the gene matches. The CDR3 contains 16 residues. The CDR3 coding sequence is TGTGCCAGCAGCGACCGACAGGGGGAGAGGACAGATACGCAGTATTTT. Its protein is CASSDRQGERTDTQYF.

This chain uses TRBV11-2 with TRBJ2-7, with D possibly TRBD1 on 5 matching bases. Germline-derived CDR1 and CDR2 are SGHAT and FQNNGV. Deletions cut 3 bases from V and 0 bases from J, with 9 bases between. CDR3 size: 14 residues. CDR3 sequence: CASSFVQGSYEQYF. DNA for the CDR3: TGTGCCAGCAGCTTTGTCCAGGGCTCCTACGAGCAGTACTTC.

The CDR3 spells CASSLTSGRQEQFF. The CDR3 nucleotides are TGTGCCAGCAGCTTAACTTCCGGACGACAGGAGCAGTTCTTC. The V call is TRBV7-3, the J call TRBJ2-1; D possibly corresponds to TRBD1 (5 bases). V was trimmed by 0 bases and J by 10 bases, leaving 13 bases between them. This CDR3 has 14 residues. Germline CDR1 and CDR2: SGHTA and FQGTGA.

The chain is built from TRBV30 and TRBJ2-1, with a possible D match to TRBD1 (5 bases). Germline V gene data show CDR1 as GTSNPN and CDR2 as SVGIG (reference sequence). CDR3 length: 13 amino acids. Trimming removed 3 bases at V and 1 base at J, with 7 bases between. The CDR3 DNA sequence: TGTGCCTGGAGCAGGGATTCCTACAATGAGCAGTTCTTC. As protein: CAWSRDSYNEQFF.

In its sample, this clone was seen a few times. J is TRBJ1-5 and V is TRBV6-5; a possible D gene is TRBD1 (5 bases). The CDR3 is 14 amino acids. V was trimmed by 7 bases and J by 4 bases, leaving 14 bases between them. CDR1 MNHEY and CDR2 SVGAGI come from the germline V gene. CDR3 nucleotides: TGTGCCAGCACTATATGGGGGGGAAATCAGCCCCAGCATTTT. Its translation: CASTIWGGNQPQHF.

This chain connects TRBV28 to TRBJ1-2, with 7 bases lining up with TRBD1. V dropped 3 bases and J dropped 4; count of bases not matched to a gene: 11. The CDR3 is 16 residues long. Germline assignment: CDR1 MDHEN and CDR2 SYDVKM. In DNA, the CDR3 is TGTGCCAGCAGTTTGGCCCCGGGACAGCGCTTCTATGGCTACACCTTC. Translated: CASSLAPGQRFYGYTF.

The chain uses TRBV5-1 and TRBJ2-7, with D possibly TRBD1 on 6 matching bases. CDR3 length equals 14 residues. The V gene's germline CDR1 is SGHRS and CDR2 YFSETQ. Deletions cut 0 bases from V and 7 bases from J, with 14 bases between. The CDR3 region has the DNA TGCGCCAGCAGCTTGGACAGGGTTGGTCATGAGCAGTACTTC. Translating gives CASSLDRVGHEQYF.

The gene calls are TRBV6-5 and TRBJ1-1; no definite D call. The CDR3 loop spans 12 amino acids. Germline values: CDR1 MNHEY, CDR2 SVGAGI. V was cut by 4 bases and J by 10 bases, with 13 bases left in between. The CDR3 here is CASSWGEGVAFF. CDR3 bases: TGTGCCAGCAGTTGGGGTGAGGGAGTAGCTTTCTTT.